This passage covers 7 T cell receptor beta chains from one sample sequenced in a study of blood T cell repertoires in COVID-19. Only in-frame clones appear in the TCRdb table, and some are missing; sequencing was by immunoSEQ multiplex PCR. This table has almost 250,000 clones, around 88% appearing once. Material for sequencing was PBMCs or T cells enriched from blood (not recorded which). The receptors derive from a woman aged 25 to 39 who had recovered from COVID-19.

The rearrangement uses TRBV11-2 and TRBJ2-1; D remains unclear. Trimming pared 2 bases from V and 3 bases from J, leaving 8 bases between. CDR3 length: 14 residues. Per the germline V gene, CDR1 is SGHAT and CDR2 is FQNNGV. The CDR3 sequence is CASSLIIVYNEQFF. The CDR3 DNA sequence: TGTGCCAGCAGCTTAATAATAGTCTACAATGAGCAGTTCTTC.

This chain's CDR3 is CASPPRTGFTDTQYF. The DNA for the CDR3 is TGTGCCAGTCCACCCCGGACAGGGTTCACAGATACGCAGTATTTT. The V call is TRBV28, the J call TRBJ2-3, with 8 bases lining up with TRBD1. The CDR3 spans 15 residues. J lost 2 bases, V lost 9 bases, and 10 bases had no gene match. Germline V lookup: CDR1 MDHEN, CDR2 SYDVKM.

The chain couples TRBV21-1 to TRBJ1-1; the table gives TRBD1 as D, unverified against the DNA. TRBV21-1 is given as a pseudogene. This CDR3 contains 15 residues. This chain's CDR3 is CASSKAPKTGAEAFF. The DNA of the CDR3 is TGTGCCAGCAGCAAAGCGCCAAAGACAGGGGCTGAAGCTTTCTTT.

The chain recombines TRBV6-1 with TRBJ1-5; D remains unclear. This CDR3 is built from 14 residues. The germline CDR1 and CDR2 sequences are MNHNS and SASEGT. Trimming removed 1 base at V and 0 bases at J, with 4 bases between. The CDR3 nucleotides read TGTGCCAGCAGTGAAGACTCTAGCAATCAGCCCCAGCATTTT. This gives the protein CASSEDSSNQPQHF.

This rearrangement joins TRBV27 to TRBJ2-1; 9 bases line up with TRBD1. Germline trimming cut 6 bases from V and 3 bases from J; bases unmatched to any gene: 9. There are 16 residues in the CDR3. The germline gives CDR1 MNHEY, CDR2 SMNVEV (reference sequence). CDR3 region: CASRTLGQGGYNEQFF. CDR3 DNA sequence: TGTGCCAGCAGGACCCTGGGACAGGGAGGCTACAATGAGCAGTTCTTC.

V usage is TRBV20-1 and J usage is TRBJ2-3; TRBD2 matches 7 bases. Germline CDR1 reads DFQATT; CDR2 reads SNEGSKA (reference sequence). The CDR3 has 14 residues. J gave up 6 bases and V 3 bases, and 9 bases lay outside the gene matches. Here the CDR3 DNA reads TGCAGTGCTAGTTTTGGCGGGAGCTCGGATACGCAGTATTTT. Amino acid sequence: CSASFGGSSDTQYF.

The V and J genes are TRBV4-1 and TRBJ2-5, with TRBD2 matching over 13 bases. This CDR3 has 17 residues. Germline loops: CDR1 MGHRA, CDR2 YSYEKL. After removal of 3 bases from V and 2 bases from J, the junction contained 6 bases not matched to a gene. DNA for the CDR3: TGCGCCAGCAGCCACTTGGGACTAGCGGGACCTCAAGAGACCCAGTACTTC. Protein sequence: CASSHLGLAGPQETQYF.